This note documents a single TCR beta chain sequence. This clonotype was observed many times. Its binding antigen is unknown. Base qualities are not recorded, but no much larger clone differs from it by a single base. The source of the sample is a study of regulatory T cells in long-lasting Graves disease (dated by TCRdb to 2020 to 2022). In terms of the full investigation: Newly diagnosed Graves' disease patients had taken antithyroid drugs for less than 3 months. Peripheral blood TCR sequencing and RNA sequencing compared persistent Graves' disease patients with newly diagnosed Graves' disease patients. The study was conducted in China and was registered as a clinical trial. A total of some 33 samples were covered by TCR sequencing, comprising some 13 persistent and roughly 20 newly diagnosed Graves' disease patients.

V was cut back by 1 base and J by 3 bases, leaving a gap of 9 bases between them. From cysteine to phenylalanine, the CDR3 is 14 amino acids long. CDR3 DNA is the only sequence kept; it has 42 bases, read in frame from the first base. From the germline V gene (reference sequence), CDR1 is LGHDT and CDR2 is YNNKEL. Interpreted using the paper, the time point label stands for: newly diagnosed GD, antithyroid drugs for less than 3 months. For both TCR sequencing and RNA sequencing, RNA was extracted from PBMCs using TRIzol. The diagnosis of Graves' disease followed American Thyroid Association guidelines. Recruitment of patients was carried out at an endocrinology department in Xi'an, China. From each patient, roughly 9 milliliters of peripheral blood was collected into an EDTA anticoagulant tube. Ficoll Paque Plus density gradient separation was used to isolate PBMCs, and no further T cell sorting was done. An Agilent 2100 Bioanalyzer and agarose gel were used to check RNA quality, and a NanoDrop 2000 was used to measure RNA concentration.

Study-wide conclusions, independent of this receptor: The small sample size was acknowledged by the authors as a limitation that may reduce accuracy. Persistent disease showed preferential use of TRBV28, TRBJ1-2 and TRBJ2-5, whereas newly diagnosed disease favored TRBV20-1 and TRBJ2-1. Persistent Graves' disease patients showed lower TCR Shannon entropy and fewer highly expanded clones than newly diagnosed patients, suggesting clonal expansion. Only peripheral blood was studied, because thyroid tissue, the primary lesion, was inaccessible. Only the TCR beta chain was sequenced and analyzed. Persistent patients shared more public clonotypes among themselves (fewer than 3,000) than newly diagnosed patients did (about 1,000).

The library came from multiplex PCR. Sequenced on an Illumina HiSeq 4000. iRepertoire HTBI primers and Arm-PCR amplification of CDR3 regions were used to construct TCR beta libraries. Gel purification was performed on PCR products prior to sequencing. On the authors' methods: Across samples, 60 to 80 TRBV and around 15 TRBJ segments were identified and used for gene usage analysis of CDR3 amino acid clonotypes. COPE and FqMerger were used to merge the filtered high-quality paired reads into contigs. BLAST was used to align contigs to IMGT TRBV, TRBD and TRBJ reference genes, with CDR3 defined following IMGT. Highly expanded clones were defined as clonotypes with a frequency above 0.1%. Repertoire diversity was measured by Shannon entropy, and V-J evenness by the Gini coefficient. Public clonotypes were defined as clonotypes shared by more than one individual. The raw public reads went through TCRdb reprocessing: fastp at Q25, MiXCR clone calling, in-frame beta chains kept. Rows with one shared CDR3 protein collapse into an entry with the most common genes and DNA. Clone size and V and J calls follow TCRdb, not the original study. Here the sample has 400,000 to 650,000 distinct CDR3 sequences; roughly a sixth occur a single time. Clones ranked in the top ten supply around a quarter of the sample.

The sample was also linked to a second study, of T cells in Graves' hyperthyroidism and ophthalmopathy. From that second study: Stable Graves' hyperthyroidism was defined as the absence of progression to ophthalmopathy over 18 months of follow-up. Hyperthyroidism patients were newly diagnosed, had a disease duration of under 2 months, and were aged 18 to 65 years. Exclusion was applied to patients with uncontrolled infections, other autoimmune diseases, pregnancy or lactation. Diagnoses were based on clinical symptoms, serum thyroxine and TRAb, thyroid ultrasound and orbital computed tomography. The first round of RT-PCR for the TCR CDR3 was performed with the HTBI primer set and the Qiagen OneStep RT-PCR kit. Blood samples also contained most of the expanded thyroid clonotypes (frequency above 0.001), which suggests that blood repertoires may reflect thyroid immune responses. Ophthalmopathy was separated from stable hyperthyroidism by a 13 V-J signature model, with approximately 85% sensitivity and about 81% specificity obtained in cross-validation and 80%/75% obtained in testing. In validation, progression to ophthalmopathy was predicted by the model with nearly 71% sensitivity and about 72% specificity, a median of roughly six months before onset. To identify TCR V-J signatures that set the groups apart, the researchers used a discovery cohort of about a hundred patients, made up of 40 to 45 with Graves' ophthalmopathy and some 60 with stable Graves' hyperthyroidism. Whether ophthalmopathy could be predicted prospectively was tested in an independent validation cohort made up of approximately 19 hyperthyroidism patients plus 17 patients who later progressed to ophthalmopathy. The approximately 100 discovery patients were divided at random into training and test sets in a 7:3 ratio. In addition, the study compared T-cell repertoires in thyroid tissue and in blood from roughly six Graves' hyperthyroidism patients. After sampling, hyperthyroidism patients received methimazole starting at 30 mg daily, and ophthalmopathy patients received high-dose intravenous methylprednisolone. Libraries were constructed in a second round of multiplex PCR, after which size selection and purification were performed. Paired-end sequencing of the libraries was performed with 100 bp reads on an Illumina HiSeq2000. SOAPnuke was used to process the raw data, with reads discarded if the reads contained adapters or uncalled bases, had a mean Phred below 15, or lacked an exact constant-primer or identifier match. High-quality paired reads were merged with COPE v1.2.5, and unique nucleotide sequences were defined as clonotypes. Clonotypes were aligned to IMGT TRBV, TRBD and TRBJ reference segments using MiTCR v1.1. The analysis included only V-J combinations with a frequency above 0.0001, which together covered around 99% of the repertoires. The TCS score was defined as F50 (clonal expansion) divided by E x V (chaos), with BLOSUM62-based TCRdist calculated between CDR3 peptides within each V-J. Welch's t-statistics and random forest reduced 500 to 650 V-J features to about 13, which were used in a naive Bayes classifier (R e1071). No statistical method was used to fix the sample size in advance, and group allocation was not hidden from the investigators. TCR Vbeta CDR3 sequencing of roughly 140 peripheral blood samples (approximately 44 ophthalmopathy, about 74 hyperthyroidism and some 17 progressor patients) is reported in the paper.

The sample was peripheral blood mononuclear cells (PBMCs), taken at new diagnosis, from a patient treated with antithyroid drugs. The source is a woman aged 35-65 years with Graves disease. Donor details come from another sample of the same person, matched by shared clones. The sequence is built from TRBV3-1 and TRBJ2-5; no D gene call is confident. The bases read TGTGCCAGCAGCCAAGGCTTGGCTGAAGAGACCCAGTACTTC. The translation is CASSQGLAEETQYF.